The 26 T cell receptor beta chains below all came from one sample that was sequenced in a study of blood T cells in healthy people across ages. It was with a sample-barcoded 5' primer and a J-beta primer mix that a second PCR of about 6 to 12 cycles was run. MiXCR, run by TCRdb on the 5' RACE reads, gives a single entry per CDR3 protein. The sample records 780,000 or so distinct CDR3 sequences, about 61% being singletons. The source material was blood. The receptors here all came from a man between 35 and 55 years old in good health.

The chain employs TRBV5-1 and TRBJ2-6; TRBD1 aligns across 7 bases. Germline V gives CDR1 SGHRS, CDR2 YFSETQ. CDR3 length: 18 amino acids. V shed 0 bases, J shed 3 bases, and the junction held 9 bases outside the gene matches. CDR3 loop: CASSLGPSTGFGANVLTF. The CDR3 region has the DNA TGCGCCAGCAGCTTGGGACCCTCGACAGGGTTTGGGGCCAACGTCCTGACTTTC. The full variable domain, in which reference TRBV5-1 and TRBJ2-6 provide the parts outside the CDR3, is KAGVTQTPRYLIKTRGQQVTLSCSPISGHRSVSWYQQTPGQGLQFLFEYFSETQRNKGNFPGRFSGRQFSNSRSEMNVSTLELGDSALYLCASSLGPSTGFGANVLTFGAGSRLTVL.

The chain is built from TRBV6-5 and TRBJ1-2; 10 bases fit TRBD1. V trimming: 5 bases; J trimming: 8 bases; junction bases outside the gene matches: 8. Germline V gene lookup returns CDR1 MNHEY and CDR2 SVGAGI. This CDR3 has 14 amino acids. The CDR3 nucleotides are TGTGCCAGCAGTCCCAGACAGGGGGCTAAAGGCTACACCTTC. It is translated as CASSPRQGAKGYTF.

The rearrangement joins TRBV18 to TRBJ2-3; 7 positions agree with TRBD1. The ends lost 3 bases at V and 2 bases at J; junction bases unmatched: 11. The CDR3 is made up of 17 amino acids. The germline V gene encodes CDR1 KGHSH and CDR2 LQKENI. CDR3 amino acids: CASSPLRNRGFTDTQYF. The CDR3 region has the DNA TGTGCCAGCTCACCCCTACGAAACAGGGGATTCACAGATACGCAGTATTTT. The full variable domain, completed using reference TRBV18 and TRBJ2-3, is NAGVMQNPRHLVRRRGQEARLRCSPMKGHSHVYWYRQLPEEGLKFMVYLQKENIIDESGMPKERFSAEFPKEGPSILRIQQVVRGDSAAYFCASSPLRNRGFTDTQYFGPGTRLTVL.

This chain links TRBV28 with TRBJ1-1, with D perhaps matching TRBD1 (5 bases). The CDR3 has 15 amino acids. The germline V gene has CDR1 MDHEN and CDR2 SYDVKM. Trimming removed 4 bases from V and 5 bases from J, with 17 bases in between. The CDR3 DNA is TGTGCCAGCAGTTCCCCGCAGGGCTGGGGGACTGAAGCTTTCTTT. As protein: CASSSPQGWGTEAFF.

The V and J genes are TRBV20-1 and TRBJ2-7, with 13 bases identical to TRBD2. The CDR3 spans 15 residues. Trimming took 1 base from V and 4 from J; bases not matched to a gene: 4. Per the germline V gene, CDR1 is DFQATT and CDR2 is SNEGSKA (reference sequence). For the CDR3, the DNA is TGCAGTGCTAGAGGAACTAGCGGGGGGGAATACGAGCAGTACTTC. Its translation: CSARGTSGGEYEQYF.

At least ten counts were recorded for this clonotype. V usage is TRBV12-5 and J usage is TRBJ2-1; 12 bases match TRBD2. Trimming took 6 bases from V and 9 from J; bases not matched to a gene: 6. The CDR3 consists of 14 residues. Germline CDR1 is LGHNT and CDR2 is FRNRAP. The CDR3 sequence: CASGGTSGFGEQFF. As DNA, the CDR3 is TGTGCTAGTGGAGGGACTAGCGGGTTCGGTGAGCAGTTCTTC. Variable domain in full (rest from reference TRBV12-5 and TRBJ2-1): DARVTQTPRHKVTEMGQEVTMRCQPILGHNTVFWYRQTMMQGLELLAYFRNRAPLDDSGMPKDRFSAEMPDATLATLKIQPSEPRDSAVYFCASGGTSGFGEQFFGPGTRLTVL.

The V gene is TRBV11-3, the J gene TRBJ2-1, with 11 bases fitting TRBD2. Germline V gene lookup returns CDR1 SGHNT and CDR2 YENEEA. J was trimmed by 7 bases and V by 5 bases; bases with no gene match: 7. The CDR3 covers 15 residues. The CDR3 here is CASSTGLAGQNEQFF. CDR3 coding DNA: TGTGCCAGCAGCACCGGACTAGCGGGCCAGAATGAGCAGTTCTTC.

The rearrangement links TRBV12-3 or TRBV12-4 to TRBJ1-5; 10 bases fit TRBD1. CDR3 size: 18 residues. V trimming: 4 bases; J trimming: 0 bases; junction bases outside the gene matches: 9. The DNA for the CDR3 is TGTGCCAGCAGTTCTGGGACAGGGGACCTACATAGCAATCAGCCCCAGCATTTT. Its translation: CASSSGTGDLHSNQPQHF.

V gene TRBV5-5 combines with J gene TRBJ2-5; D uncertain. The V end lost 1 base, the J end lost 4 bases, and 11 bases lay between the germline ends. The germline gives CDR1 SGHKS, CDR2 YYEKEE (reference sequence). There are 14 residues in the CDR3. CDR3 nucleotides: TGTGCCAGCAGCTTGTTGGGGTCCCCAGAGACCCAGTACTTC. Translated, it gives CASSLLGSPETQYF.

The gene calls are TRBV7-9 and TRBJ1-6, with D unresolved. V lost 5 bases and J 8 bases, leaving 13 bases between the germline ends. Germline-derived CDR1 and CDR2 are SEHNR and FQNEAQ (reference sequence). The CDR3 runs 14 residues. The CDR3 protein is CASSKQLGDSPLHF. As DNA, the CDR3 is TGTGCCAGCAGCAAACAGCTCGGGGATTCACCCCTCCACTTT.

There are a few counts of this clonotype. V gene TRBV20-1 combines with J gene TRBJ2-7, with D perhaps matching TRBD2 (7 bases). The J call is uncertain, as TRBJ2-5 better fits the DNA end. Germline V gene data show CDR1 as DFQATT and CDR2 as SNEGSKA (reference sequence). The CDR3 totals 13 residues. The CDR3 spells CSARTGGRETQYF. DNA for the CDR3: TGCAGTGCTAGGACCGGGGGGCGAGAGACCCAGTACTTC.

CDR3 coding DNA: TGTGCCACCAGTGGGGACAGGGAATCGAATGAGCAGTTCTTC. It yields the protein CATSGDRESNEQFF. The J gene is TRBJ2-1, the V gene TRBV24-1, with TRBD1 matching 9 bases. The CDR3 has 14 amino acids. Per the germline V gene, CDR1 is KGHDR and CDR2 is SFDVKD. V shed 5 bases, J shed 7 bases, and the junction held 5 bases outside the gene matches.

V and J are TRBV5-1 and TRBJ2-1; 8 bases agree with TRBD1. The CDR3 consists of 15 residues. Germline CDR1 is SGHRS and CDR2 is YFSETQ. J was trimmed by 2 bases and V by 6 bases; bases with no gene match: 7. The CDR3 region has the DNA TGCGCCAGCACCCAGGGGGCGGGGACCTACAATGAGCAGTTCTTC. Protein sequence: CASTQGAGTYNEQFF. The variable domain in full, with the rest retrieved from reference TRBV5-1 and TRBJ2-1, is KAGVTQTPRYLIKTRGQQVTLSCSPISGHRSVSWYQQTPGQGLQFLFEYFSETQRNKGNFPGRFSGRQFSNSRSEMNVSTLELGDSALYLCASTQGAGTYNEQFFGPGTRLTVL.

The chain has TRBV3-1 and TRBJ1-1; TRBD1 aligns across 9 bases. V shed 3 bases, J shed 2 bases, and the junction held 4 bases outside the gene matches. CDR3 length: 15 amino acids. Looked up from germline, CDR1 is LGHDT and CDR2 is YNNKEL (reference sequence). CDR3 nucleotide sequence: TGTGCCAGCAGCCAGTTACAGGGGGCCAACACTGAAGCTTTCTTT. It specifies CASSQLQGANTEAFF.

The sample holds one count of this clonotype. This chain uses TRBV29-1 with TRBJ2-1, with D possibly being TRBD2 (6 bases). Germline CDR1 is SQVTM and CDR2 is ANQGSEA. V lost 5 bases and J 13 bases, leaving 30 bases between the germline ends. The CDR3 has 16 amino acids. CDR3 residues: CSVIWRASVTSETQFF. For the CDR3, the DNA is TGCAGCGTTATCTGGAGGGCTAGCGTTACGTCTGAGACCCAGTTCTTC.

The chain recombines TRBV11-2 with TRBJ2-1; TRBD2 matches 11 bases. Trimming took 1 base from V and 8 from J; bases not matched to a gene: 7. CDR1 SGHAT and CDR2 FQNNGV come from the germline V gene. The CDR3 loop spans 16 amino acids. CDR3 coding DNA: TGTGCCAGCAGCTTAGGGGGTAGCGGGAGGGGAGATGAGCAGTTCTTC. Translating gives CASSLGGSGRGDEQFF.

V is TRBV24-1 and J is TRBJ2-6, with D perhaps TRBD1 (6 bases). The CDR3 is 17 amino acids. Trimming took 4 bases from V and 0 from J, leaving 12 bases between them. Germline V gene lookup returns CDR1 KGHDR and CDR2 SFDVKD. Here the CDR3 reads CATSELDRSSGANVLTF. The CDR3 DNA is TGTGCCACCAGTGAACTTGACAGGAGCTCTGGGGCCAACGTCCTGACTTTC.

This clonotype has only a few counts. The chain has TRBV28 and TRBJ2-7, with D perhaps matching TRBD1 (6 bases). CDR1 is MDHEN and CDR2 is SYDVKM in the germline V gene. The CDR3 loop spans 16 amino acids. V was trimmed by 3 bases and J by 4 bases, leaving 19 bases between them. The CDR3 nucleotides read TGTGCCAGCAGTTTCTTTGAGACAGGATTGGGGTACGAGCAGTACTTC. This sequence encodes CASSFFETGLGYEQYF. Supplemented by reference TRBV28 and TRBJ2-7, the full variable domain reads DVKVTQSSRYLVKRTGEKVFLECVQDMDHENMFWYRQDPGLGLRLIYFSYDVKMKEKGDIPEGYSVSREKKERFSLILESASTNQTSMYLCASSFFETGLGYEQYFGPGTRLTVT.

The chain has TRBV5-6 and TRBJ2-7, with D perhaps TRBD2 (5 bases). This CDR3 has 14 residues. Germline loops: CDR1 SGHDT, CDR2 YYEEEE. The V end was cut by 4 bases, the J end by 0 bases, with 11 bases between. CDR3 nucleotide sequence: TGTGCCAGCAGCCCGGACTTAAACTCCTACGAGCAGTACTTC. This sequence encodes CASSPDLNSYEQYF.

CDR3 loop: CSASGAGAGNEQFF. The CDR3 nucleotides read TGCAGTGCTAGCGGTGCGGGAGCCGGAAATGAGCAGTTCTTC. The rearrangement uses TRBV20-1 and TRBJ2-1; TRBD2 matches 7 bases. This CDR3 has 14 amino acids. Germline CDR1 and CDR2: DFQATT and SNEGSKA (reference sequence). The V segment lost 3 bases and the J segment 7 bases; nucleotides outside the gene matches: 9.

V is TRBV15 and J is TRBJ2-7; D is possibly TRBD2 (6 bases). The germline V and J ends were trimmed by 1 base and 3 bases, with 13 bases remaining between them. CDR3 length: 15 residues. The V gene's germline CDR1 is LNHNV and CDR2 YYDKDF (reference sequence). The CDR3 DNA reads as TGTGCCACCAGCAGAGCTGGGCCGGGGGTCTACGAGCAGTACTTC. Amino acids: CATSRAGPGVYEQYF.

This chain connects TRBV12-5 to TRBJ2-1, with D possibly matching TRBD2 (5 bases). CDR3 length: 14 amino acids. The ends were cut back, 4 bases at V and 7 bases at J, with 14 bases in the middle. The germline V gene encodes CDR1 LGHNT and CDR2 FRNRAP. The CDR3 is CASGSERAANEQFF. The DNA of the CDR3 is TGTGCTAGTGGTTCCGAGAGGGCCGCAAATGAGCAGTTCTTC.

The chain has TRBV6-6 and TRBJ2-3, with D perhaps TRBD2 (6 bases). V lost 0 bases to trimming and J lost 6 bases, with 10 bases between them. This CDR3 region has 14 residues. Germline CDR1 MNHNY, CDR2 SVGAGI (reference sequence). The chain's CDR3 is CASSYSAGTDTQYF. The CDR3 region has the DNA TGTGCCAGCAGTTACTCTGCGGGAACTGATACGCAGTATTTT.

This clonotype appeared once. Possible read error: a much larger clone is one base away. The genes are TRBV7-7 and TRBJ2-5; D may be TRBD1 or TRBD2 (7 bases each). The CDR3 extends over 13 amino acids. Germline V gene sequence: CDR1 SSHAT, CDR2 FNYEAQ (reference sequence). V lost 5 bases and J 11 bases, leaving 18 bases between the germline ends. The CDR3 sequence: CASSPQGGNEQYF. In DNA form, the CDR3 reads TGTGCCAGCAGCCCCCAGGGGGGGAATGAGCAGTACTTC.

CDR3 amino acids: CASRGRDSNQPQHF. The CDR3 nucleotides read TGTGCCAGCAGGGGCCGGGACAGCAATCAGCCCCAGCATTTT. This chain joins TRBV12-3 or TRBV12-4 and TRBJ1-5; D perhaps matches TRBD1 (5 bases). Trimming pared 6 bases from V and 1 base from J, leaving 10 bases between. This CDR3 region has 14 residues.

The rearrangement uses TRBV9 and TRBJ2-1; 9 positions agree with TRBD2. After removal of 0 bases from V and 0 bases from J, the junction contained 1 base not matched to a gene. Germline loops: CDR1 SGDLS, CDR2 YYNGEE. This CDR3 region has 16 residues. CDR3 sequence (DNA): TGTGCCAGCAGCGTAGTAGCGGGAGTCTCCTACAATGAGCAGTTCTTC. It specifies CASSVVAGVSYNEQFF.